This is a list of T cell receptor beta chains from one sample in a study of blood T cell repertoires in COVID-19. TCRdb's table, derived via immunoSEQ multiplex PCR, lists solely in-frame clones and lacks some. The sample carries about 200,000 clones, 75% to 85% recorded once. The sequenced material came from peripheral blood. The receptors shown here come from a man in his fifties with active or convalescent COVID-19. CDR3s include the opening cysteine and the closing phenylalanine or tryptophan. D genes are given only for firm matches. Size tells how often a clone was seen (once, few, many) or the class of an expanded clone, and some rows leave it out.

TRBJ1-5 TRBV6-2/TRBV6-3 NA NA TGTGCCAGCAGTTACTCGGCAGGTGGCCAGCCCCAGCATTTT CASSYSAGGQPQHF
TRBJ1-1 TRBV28 NA NA TGTGCTTGCTGGTTAAAGCCTCACACTGAAGCTTTCTTT CACWLKPHTEAFF
TRBJ2-3 TRBV28 NA NA TGTGCCAGCTGCTGGACTGGCGGTGGAGATACGCAGTATTTT CASCWTGGGDTQYF
TRBJ2-1 TRBV3-1/TRBV3-2 TRBD2 NA TGTGCCAGCAGCCGGTGGGCTAGCGGGGTAAATAAGTACAATGAGCAGTTCTTC CASSRWASGVNKYNEQFF
TRBJ1-2 TRBV6-5 NA NA TGTGCCAGCAGTTCGGGAGGGGGTACCCTCCTAGATGGCTACACCTTC CASSSGGGTLLDGYTF
TRBJ2-7 TRBV7-9 TRBD2 NA TGTGCCAGCAGCATACGATACGCGGGAGGTGACGAGCAGTACTTC CASSIRYAGGDEQYF
TRBJ2-5 TRBV20-1 NA NA TGCAGTGCTAGTATACAGGGCATAGAGACCCAGTACTTC CSASIQGIETQYF
TRBJ2-3 TRBV7-3 NA once TGTGCCAGCAGCTTAATACCGGGGGGCACAGATACGCAGTATTTT CASSLIPGGTDTQYF
TRBJ1-5 TRBV28 NA NA TGTGCCAGCAGTTTATTGCCCAAAACTCTACGGCCAGGGGACAATCAGCCCCAGCATTTT CASSLLPKTLRPGDNQPQHF
TRBJ2-4 TRBV9 TRBD2 NA TGTGCCAGCAGCGTAGTAGGTGGGGGGGAATATAAAAACATTCAGTACTTC CASSVVGGGEYKNIQYF
TRBJ2-2 TRBV2 NA medium-sized TGTGCCAGCAACCCCCAGGGGAACACCGGGGAGCTGTTTTTT CASNPQGNTGELFF
TRBJ1-2 TRBV6-5 NA NA TGTGCCAGCAGTAAACAGGGTATTTATGGCTACACCTTC CASSKQGIYGYTF
TRBJ2-7 TRBV7-6 TRBD1 NA TGTGCCAGCAGCTTTACAGGGGGGTCCGAGCAGTACTTC CASSFTGGSEQYF
TRBJ1-2 TRBV6-6 NA NA TGTGCCAGCAGTTACCCGCAGGGTGGGGACTATGGCTACACCTTC CASSYPQGGDYGYTF
TRBJ1-1 TRBV6-5 TRBD1 NA TGTGCCAGCAGATCGACAGGGGTGAACACTGAAGCTTTCTTT CASRSTGVNTEAFF
TRBJ1-5 TRBV5-8 NA NA TGTGCCAGCAGCTTTTGGGGAGGCAATCAGCCCCAGCATTTT CASSFWGGNQPQHF
TRBJ1-3 TRBV24-1 NA NA TGTGCCACCAAAGGGGAAGGAAACACCATATATTTT CATKGEGNTIYF
TRBJ2-1 TRBV7-2 NA NA TGTGCCAGCAGCTTGCCGAGGCCCACCAATGAGCAGTTCTTC CASSLPRPTNEQFF
TRBJ2-1 TRBV7-3 TRBD1 NA TGTGCCAGCAGCATGGACAGGGTCTACAATGAGCAGTTCTTC CASSMDRVYNEQFF
TRBJ2-5 TRBV7-2 TRBD2 NA TGTGCCAGCAGCTTAGCGCAGTCTAGCGGGCAAGAGACCCAGTACTTC CASSLAQSSGQETQYF
TRBJ2-3 TRBV7-2 TRBD1 NA TGTGCCAGCAGCTATCATGGGACAGGGGGGGAAGATACGCAGTATTTT CASSYHGTGGEDTQYF
TRBJ1-4 TRBV28 NA NA TGTGCCAGCTTAACTACTAATGAAAAACTGTTTTTT CASLTTNEKLFF
TRBJ2-7 TRBV18 TRBD1 NA TGTGCCAGCTCACCAAGTTCCGGGACAGGTCCCTACGAGCAGTACTTC CASSPSSGTGPYEQYF
TRBJ1-4 TRBV6-6 NA NA TGTGCCAGCAGTTACCGAGGGCATGAAAAACTGTTTTTT CASSYRGHEKLFF
TRBJ1-6 TRBV15 NA NA TGTGCCACCAGCAGAGATAGCGCGGGTAATTCACCCCTCCACTTT CATSRDSAGNSPLHF
TRBJ2-7 TRBV4-3 TRBD2 NA TGCGCCAGCAGCCAGATAGGGACTAGCGGTGCCTACGAGCAGTACTTC CASSQIGTSGAYEQYF
TRBJ2-5 TRBV7-9 NA NA TGTGCCAGCAGCTTAGTTGGCAGGGACAAAGAGACCCAGTACTTC CASSLVGRDKETQYF
TRBJ2-3 TRBV2 NA few TGTGCCAGCAGTCCGGGTCCGTCTAGCACAGATACGCAGTATTTT CASSPGPSSTDTQYF
TRBJ1-6 TRBV6-5 NA NA TGTGCCAGCAGCGCCGGACAGCAGGATTCACCCCTCCACTTT CASSAGQQDSPLHF
TRBJ1-1 TRBV28 TRBD1 NA TGTGCCAGCAGGCAGACAGGGCTAACTGAAGCTTTCTTT CASRQTGLTEAFF
TRBJ2-2 TRBV3-1/TRBV3-2 TRBD2 NA TGTGCCAGCAGCCAAGATGCTGGCGGGGGGAACACCGGGGAGCTGTTTTTT CASSQDAGGGNTGELFF
TRBJ2-5 TRBV5-1 NA once TGCGCCAGCAGCAGAGCTCCGGGGACACGGGAGACCCAGTACTTC CASSRAPGTRETQYF
TRBJ2-7 TRBV7-8 TRBD2 NA TGTGCCAGCAGCTTAGGGAGGAGGGGGACTAGCTCCTACGAGCAGTACTTC CASSLGRRGTSSYEQYF
TRBJ2-1 TRBV11-1 NA NA TGTGCCAGCAGCCTTCGTTGGGCATCCTACAATGAGCAGTTCTTC CASSLRWASYNEQFF
TRBJ2-1 TRBV11-3 TRBD2 once TGTGCCAGCAGCTTGCGGGGGAACAATGAGCAGTTCTTC CASSLRGNNEQFF
TRBJ1-1 TRBV6-5 TRBD1 once TGTGCCAGCAGGAACAGGGGGCTTGAGGATGAAGCTTTCTTT CASRNRGLEDEAFF
TRBJ2-7 TRBV6-1 NA NA TGTGCCAGCAGTGAAGGGGGGGAGACCTACGAGCAGTACTTC CASSEGGETYEQYF
TRBJ1-2 TRBV29-1 TRBD1 NA TGCAGCGTTGAAGATCCCCCCGGGACAGGGGCTAACTATGGCTACACCTTC CSVEDPPGTGANYGYTF
TRBJ1-2 TRBV28 NA NA TGTGCCAGCAGTTTAGGAAGGAACAGGGACTATGGCTACACCTTC CASSLGRNRDYGYTF
TRBJ1-1 TRBV19 NA NA TGTGCCAGTAGCCCCTTCCAGGGGAAGAACACTGAAGCTTTCTTT CASSPFQGKNTEAFF
TRBJ2-1 TRBV27 TRBD2 NA TGTGCCAGCAGTTCTCCGGGACTAGTATACAATGAGCAGTTCTTC CASSSPGLVYNEQFF
TRBJ2-2 TRBV21-1 NA once TGTGCCAGCAGCAAAGAGCATCAGGGGGCCACCGGGGAGCTGTTTTTT CASSKEHQGATGELFF
TRBJ2-1 TRBV4-1 TRBD2 once TGCGCCAGCAGCCAAGGAATGCTAGCGGGAGGGAAGATCGATGAGCAGTTCTTC CASSQGMLAGGKIDEQFF
TRBJ2-4 TRBV15 TRBD1 NA TGTGCCACCAGCAGCTACGGGACAGGGGGTAACATTCAGTACTTC CATSSYGTGGNIQYF
TRBJ2-1 TRBV27 NA NA TGTGCCAGCAGTTTCATACGGGAGAAGTCCTACAATGAGCAGTTCTTC CASSFIREKSYNEQFF
TRBJ2-7 TRBV4-1 NA NA TGCGCCAGCAGCCAAGATTTGGAGACGCGCCACGAGCAGTACTTC CASSQDLETRHEQYF
TRBJ2-2 TRBV5-5 NA NA TGTGCCAGCAGCTTCCTAGTTAGGGGGACCGGGGAGCTGTTTTTT CASSFLVRGTGELFF
TRBJ2-3 TRBV5-4 TRBD2 NA TGTGCCAGCAGCTTGGGCAGCGGGGGAGGAGTAGATACGCAGTATTTT CASSLGSGGGVDTQYF
TRBJ1-5 TRBV28 TRBD1 NA TGTGCCAGCCGTTGGGACAGGGATCAGCCCCAGCATTTT CASRWDRDQPQHF
TRBJ2-5 TRBV5-4 TRBD1 NA TGTGCCAGCAGCACCCAGACAGGGGTAGAGGAGACCCAGTACTTC CASSTQTGVEETQYF
TRBJ1-2 TRBV19 NA NA TGTGCCAGTAGTAGGATGGTCGGGGGGCTGCTTGACTATGGCTACACCTTC CASSRMVGGLLDYGYTF
TRBJ1-1 TRBV5-6 NA NA TGTGCCAGCAGCTTGGGGGCCGGGGCTGAAGCTTTCTTT CASSLGAGAEAFF
TRBJ2-1 TRBV10-3 NA NA TGTGCCGCCACGGGGAACAGGGTCAATGAGCAGTTCTTC CAATGNRVNEQFF
TRBJ1-1 TRBV7-6 NA once TGTGCCAGCAGCTTAGTCGTGGGGGGGACCACTGAAGCTTTCTTT CASSLVVGGTTEAFF